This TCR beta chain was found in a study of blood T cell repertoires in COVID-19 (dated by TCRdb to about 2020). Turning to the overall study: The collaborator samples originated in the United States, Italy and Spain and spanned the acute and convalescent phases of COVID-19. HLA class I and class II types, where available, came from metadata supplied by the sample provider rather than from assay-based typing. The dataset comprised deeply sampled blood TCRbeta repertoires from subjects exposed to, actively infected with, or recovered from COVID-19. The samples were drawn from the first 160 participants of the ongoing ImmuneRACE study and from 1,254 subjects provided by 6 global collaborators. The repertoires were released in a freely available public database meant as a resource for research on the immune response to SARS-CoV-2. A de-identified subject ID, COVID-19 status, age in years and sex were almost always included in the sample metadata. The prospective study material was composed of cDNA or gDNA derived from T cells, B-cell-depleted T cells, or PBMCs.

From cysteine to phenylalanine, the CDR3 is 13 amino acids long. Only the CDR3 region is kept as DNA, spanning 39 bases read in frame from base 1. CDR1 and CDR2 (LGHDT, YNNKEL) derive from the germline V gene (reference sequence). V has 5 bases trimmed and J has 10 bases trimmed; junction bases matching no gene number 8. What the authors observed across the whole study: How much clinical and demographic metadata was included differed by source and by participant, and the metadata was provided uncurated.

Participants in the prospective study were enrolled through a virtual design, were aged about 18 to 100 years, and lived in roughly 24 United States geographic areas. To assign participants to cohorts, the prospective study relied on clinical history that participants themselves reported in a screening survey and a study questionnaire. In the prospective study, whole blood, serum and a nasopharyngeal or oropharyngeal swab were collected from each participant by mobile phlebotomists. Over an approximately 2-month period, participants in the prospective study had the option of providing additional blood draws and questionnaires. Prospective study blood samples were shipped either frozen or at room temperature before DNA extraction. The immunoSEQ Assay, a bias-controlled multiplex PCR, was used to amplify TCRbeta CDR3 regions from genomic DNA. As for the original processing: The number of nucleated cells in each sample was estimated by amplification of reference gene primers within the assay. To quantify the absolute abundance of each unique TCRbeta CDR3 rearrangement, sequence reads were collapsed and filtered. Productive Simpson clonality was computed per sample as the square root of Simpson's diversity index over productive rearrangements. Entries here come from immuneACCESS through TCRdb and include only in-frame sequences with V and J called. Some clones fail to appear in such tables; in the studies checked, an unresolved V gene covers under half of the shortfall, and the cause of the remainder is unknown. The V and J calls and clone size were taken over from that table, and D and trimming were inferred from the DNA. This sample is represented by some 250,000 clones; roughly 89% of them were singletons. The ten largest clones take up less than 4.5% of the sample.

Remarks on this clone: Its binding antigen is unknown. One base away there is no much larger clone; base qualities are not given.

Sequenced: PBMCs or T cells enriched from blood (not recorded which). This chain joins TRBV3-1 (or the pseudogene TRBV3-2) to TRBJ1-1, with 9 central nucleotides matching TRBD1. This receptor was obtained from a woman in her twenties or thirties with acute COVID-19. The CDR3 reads CASSLRTGAVAFF. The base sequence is TGTGCCAGCAGCTTGAGGACAGGGGCCGTAGCTTTCTTT.